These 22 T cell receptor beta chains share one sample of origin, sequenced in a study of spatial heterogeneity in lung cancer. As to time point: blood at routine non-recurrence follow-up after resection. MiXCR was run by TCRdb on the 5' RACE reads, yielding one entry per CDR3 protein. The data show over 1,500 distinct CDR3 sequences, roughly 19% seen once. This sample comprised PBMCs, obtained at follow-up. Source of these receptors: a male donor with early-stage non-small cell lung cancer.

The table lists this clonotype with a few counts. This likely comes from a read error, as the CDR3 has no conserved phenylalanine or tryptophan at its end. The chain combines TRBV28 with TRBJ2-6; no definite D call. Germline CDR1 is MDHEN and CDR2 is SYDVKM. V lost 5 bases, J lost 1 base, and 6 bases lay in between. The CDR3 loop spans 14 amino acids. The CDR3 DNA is TGTGCCAGCAGTCAATTATCTGGGGCCAACGTCCTGACTTCC. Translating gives CASSQLSGANVLTS.

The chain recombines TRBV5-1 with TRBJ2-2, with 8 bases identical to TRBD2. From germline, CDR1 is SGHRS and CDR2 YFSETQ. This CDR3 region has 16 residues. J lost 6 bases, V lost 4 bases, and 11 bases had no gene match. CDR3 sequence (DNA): TGCGCCAGCAGCGCGGCTCCGGGACTAGATCCCGGGGAGCTGTTTTTT. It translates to CASSAAPGLDPGELFF. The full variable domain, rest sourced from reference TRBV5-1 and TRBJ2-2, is KAGVTQTPRYLIKTRGQQVTLSCSPISGHRSVSWYQQTPGQGLQFLFEYFSETQRNKGNFPGRFSGRQFSNSRSEMNVSTLELGDSALYLCASSAAPGLDPGELFFGEGSRLTVL.

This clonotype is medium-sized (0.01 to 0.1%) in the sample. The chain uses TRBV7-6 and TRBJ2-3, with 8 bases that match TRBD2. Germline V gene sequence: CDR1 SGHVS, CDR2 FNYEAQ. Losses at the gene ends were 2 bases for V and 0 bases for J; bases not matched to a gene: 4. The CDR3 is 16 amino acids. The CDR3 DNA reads TGTGCCAGCAGCTTATTAGCGGGGTCTAGCACAGATACGCAGTATTTT. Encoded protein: CASSLLAGSSTDTQYF.

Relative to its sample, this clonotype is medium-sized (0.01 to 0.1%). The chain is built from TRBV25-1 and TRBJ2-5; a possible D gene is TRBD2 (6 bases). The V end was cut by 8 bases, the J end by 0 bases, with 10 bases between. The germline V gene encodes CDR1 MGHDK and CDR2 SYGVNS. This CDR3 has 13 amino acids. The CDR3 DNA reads TGTGCCAGCGGCGGAGGGTACCAAGAGACCCAGTACTTC. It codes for CASGGGYQETQYF.

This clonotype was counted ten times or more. Here the CDR3 reads CASSSTDRGHNYGYTF. The CDR3 DNA reads TGTGCCAGCAGCAGTACGGACAGGGGCCACAACTATGGCTACACCTTC. V and J are TRBV7-2 and TRBJ1-2; 9 nucleotides match TRBD1. V was clipped by 5 bases and J by 2 bases; unmatched bases: 9. The germline gives CDR1 SGHTA, CDR2 FQGNSA. The CDR3 contains 16 residues.

The CDR3, as DNA: TGTGCCAGCAGCTCAGGCTATCAGGATGAGCAGTTCTTC. It specifies CASSSGYQDEQFF. This chain uses TRBV12-3 or TRBV12-4 with TRBJ2-1, with D unclear. V was shortened by 6 bases and J by 8 bases, with 14 bases between the two germline ends. The CDR3 covers 13 residues.

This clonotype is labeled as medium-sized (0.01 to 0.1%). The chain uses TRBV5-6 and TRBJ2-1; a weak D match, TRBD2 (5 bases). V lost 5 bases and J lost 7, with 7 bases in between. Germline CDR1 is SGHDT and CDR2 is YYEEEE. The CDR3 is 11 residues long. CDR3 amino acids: CASSSGNEQFF. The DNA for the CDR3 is TGTGCCAGCAGTTCGGGGAATGAGCAGTTCTTC.

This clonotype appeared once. CDR3 protein: CASRMLAGGLRTDTQYF. The CDR3 region has the DNA TGTGCCAGCAGGATGCTAGCGGGAGGGCTGCGCACAGATACGCAGTATTTT. The chain couples TRBV12-3 or TRBV12-4 to TRBJ2-3; TRBD2 aligns across 12 bases. J gave up 1 base and V 6 bases, and 8 bases lay outside the gene matches. The CDR3 spans 17 residues.

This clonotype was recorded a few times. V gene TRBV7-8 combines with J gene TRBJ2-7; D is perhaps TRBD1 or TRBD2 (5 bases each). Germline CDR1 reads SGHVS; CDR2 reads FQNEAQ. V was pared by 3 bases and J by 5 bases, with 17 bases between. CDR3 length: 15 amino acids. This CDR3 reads CASSFIQGVRNEQYF. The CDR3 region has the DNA TGTGCCAGCAGCTTTATCCAGGGAGTTCGGAACGAGCAGTACTTC. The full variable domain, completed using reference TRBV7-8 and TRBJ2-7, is GAGVSQSPRYKVAKRGQDVALRCDPISGHVSLFWYQQALGQGPEFLTYFQNEAQLDKSGLPSDRFFAERPEGSVSTLKIQRTQQEDSAVYLCASSFIQGVRNEQYFGPGTRLTVT.

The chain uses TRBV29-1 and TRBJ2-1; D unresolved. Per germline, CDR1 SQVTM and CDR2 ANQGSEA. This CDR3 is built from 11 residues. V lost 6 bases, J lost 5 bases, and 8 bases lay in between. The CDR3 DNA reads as TGCAGCGTCGATGATAACAATGAGCAGTTCTTC. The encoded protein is CSVDDNNEQFF.

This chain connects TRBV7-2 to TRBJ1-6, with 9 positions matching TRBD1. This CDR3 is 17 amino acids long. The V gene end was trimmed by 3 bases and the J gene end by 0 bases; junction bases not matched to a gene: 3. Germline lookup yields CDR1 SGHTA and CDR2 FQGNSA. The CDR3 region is CASSFGTGSSYNSPLHF. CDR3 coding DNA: TGTGCCAGCAGCTTCGGGACAGGGAGCTCCTATAATTCACCCCTCCACTTT.

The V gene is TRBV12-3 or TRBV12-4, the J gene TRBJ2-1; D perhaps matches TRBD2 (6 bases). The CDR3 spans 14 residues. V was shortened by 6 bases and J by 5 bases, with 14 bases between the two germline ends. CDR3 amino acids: CASSRQTRHNEQFF. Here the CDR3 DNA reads TGTGCCAGCAGCCGCCAGACTAGGCACAATGAGCAGTTCTTC.

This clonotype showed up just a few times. CDR3 bases: TGTGCCTGGAGTAGAATACAGGGGACTGAGCAGTTCTTC. Residues: CAWSRIQGTEQFF. V usage is TRBV30 and J usage is TRBJ2-1; 7 bases align to TRBD1. Per the germline V gene, CDR1 is GTSNPN and CDR2 is SVGIG (reference sequence). This CDR3 comprises 13 residues. Trimming cost V 2 bases and J 9 bases; bases outside gene matches: 7.

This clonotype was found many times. CDR3 sequence (DNA): TGTGCCAGCAGCCCGCGTGCTGGGGAGTACGGGGAGCTGTTTTTT. Translated: CASSPRAGEYGELFF. This chain uses TRBV7-9 with TRBJ2-2; tentatively, D is TRBD2 (5 bases). V lost 5 bases to trimming and J lost 7 bases, with 17 bases between them. The CDR3 has 15 residues. Germline lookup yields CDR1 SEHNR and CDR2 FQNEAQ (reference sequence).

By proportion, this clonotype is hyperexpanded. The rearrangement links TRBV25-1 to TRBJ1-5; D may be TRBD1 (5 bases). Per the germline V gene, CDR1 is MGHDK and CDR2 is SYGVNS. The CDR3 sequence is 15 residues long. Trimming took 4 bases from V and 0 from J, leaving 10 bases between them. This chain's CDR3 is CASSGGHLSNQPQHF. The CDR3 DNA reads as TGTGCCAGCAGTGGCGGACATCTTAGCAATCAGCCCCAGCATTTT.

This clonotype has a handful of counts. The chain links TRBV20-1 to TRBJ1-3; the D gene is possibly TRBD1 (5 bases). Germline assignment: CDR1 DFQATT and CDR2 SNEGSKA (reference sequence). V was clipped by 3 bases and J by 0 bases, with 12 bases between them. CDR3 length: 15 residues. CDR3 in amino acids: CSASAGPYSGNTIYF. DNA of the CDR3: TGCAGTGCTAGTGCAGGGCCCTACTCTGGAAACACCATATATTTT.

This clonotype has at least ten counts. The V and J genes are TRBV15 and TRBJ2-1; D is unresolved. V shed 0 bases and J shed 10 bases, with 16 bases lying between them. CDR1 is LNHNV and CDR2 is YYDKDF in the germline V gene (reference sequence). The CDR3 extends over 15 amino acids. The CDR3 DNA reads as TGTGCCACCAGCAGAGATAGGGCCAGGTCTTGGGAGCAGTTCTTC. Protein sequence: CATSRDRARSWEQFF.

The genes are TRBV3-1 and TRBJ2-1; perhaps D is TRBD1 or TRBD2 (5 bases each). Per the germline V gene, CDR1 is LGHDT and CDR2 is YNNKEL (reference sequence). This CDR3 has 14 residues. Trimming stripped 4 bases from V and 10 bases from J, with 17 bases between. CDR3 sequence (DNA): TGTGCCAGCAGCCCCAACACCCCAGGGACGGAGCAGTTCTTC. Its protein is CASSPNTPGTEQFF.

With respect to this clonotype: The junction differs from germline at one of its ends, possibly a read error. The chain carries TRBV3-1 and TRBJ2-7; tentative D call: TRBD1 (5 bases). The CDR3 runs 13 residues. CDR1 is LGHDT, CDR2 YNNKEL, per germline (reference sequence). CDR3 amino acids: CTSSQGGAYEQYF. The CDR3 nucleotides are TGTACCAGCAGCCAGGGCGGAGCCTACGAGCAGTACTTC.

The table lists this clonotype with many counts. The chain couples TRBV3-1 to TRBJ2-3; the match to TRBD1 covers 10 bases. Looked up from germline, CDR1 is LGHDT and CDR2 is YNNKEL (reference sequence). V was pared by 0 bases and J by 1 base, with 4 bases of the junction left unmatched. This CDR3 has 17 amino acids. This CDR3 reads CASSQDRGQGRTDTQYF. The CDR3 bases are TGTGCCAGCAGCCAAGATCGGGGACAGGGGCGCACAGATACGCAGTATTTT.

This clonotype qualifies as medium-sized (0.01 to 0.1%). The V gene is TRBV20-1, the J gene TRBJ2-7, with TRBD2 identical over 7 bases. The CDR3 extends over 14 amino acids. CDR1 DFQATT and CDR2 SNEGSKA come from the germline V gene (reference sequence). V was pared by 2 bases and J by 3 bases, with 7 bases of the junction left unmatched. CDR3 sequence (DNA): TGCAGTGCTAGAAACCAGCGGGGAGACTACGAGCAGTACTTC. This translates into CSARNQRGDYEQYF.

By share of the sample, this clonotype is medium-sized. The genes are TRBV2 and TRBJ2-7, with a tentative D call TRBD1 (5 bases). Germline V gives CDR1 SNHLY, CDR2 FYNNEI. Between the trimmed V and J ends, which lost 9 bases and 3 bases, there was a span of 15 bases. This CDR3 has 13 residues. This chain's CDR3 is CASLRTTYYEQYF. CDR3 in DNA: TGTGCCAGTCTCCGGACAACTTACTACGAGCAGTACTTC.